These T cell receptor beta chains were read from a single sample in a study of monozygotic twins with inflammatory bowel disease. Using the 5' RACE reads, TCRdb records one entry per CDR3 protein without DNA. The listing records approximately 85,000 distinct CDR3 sequences. Sample: blood. These receptors were obtained from a human donor with ulcerative colitis or Crohn's disease, or a healthy co-twin of an affected twin (not recorded which). Each CDR3 is given with its conserved first and last residue.

j_call: TRBJ1-1; v_call: TRBV7-9; cdr3_aa: CASSPTGGANTEAFF
j_call: TRBJ2-7; v_call: TRBV11-2; cdr3_aa: CASSSSLGSPYEQYF
j_call: TRBJ2-1; v_call: TRBV29-1; cdr3_aa: CSVETGASSYNEQFF
j_call: TRBJ1-5; v_call: TRBV28; cdr3_aa: CASSSNPDRYSNQPQHF
j_call: TRBJ1-3; v_call: TRBV18; cdr3_aa: CASHHGAVGNTIYF
j_call: TRBJ1-1; v_call: TRBV7-2; cdr3_aa: CASSLQPLAEAFF
j_call: TRBJ2-5; v_call: TRBV5-4; cdr3_aa: CASSEAGTYQETQYF
j_call: TRBJ1-2; v_call: TRBV7-9; cdr3_aa: CASSYTPGDTYGYTF
j_call: TRBJ2-7; v_call: TRBV7-9; cdr3_aa: CASSDSGRRVYEQYF
j_call: TRBJ1-1; v_call: TRBV4-1; cdr3_aa: CASSQLGTEAFF
j_call: TRBJ1-1; v_call: TRBV12-3/TRBV12-4; cdr3_aa: CASSSTGRATEAFF
j_call: TRBJ2-1; v_call: TRBV5-1; cdr3_aa: CASSSDQGYNEQFF
j_call: TRBJ2-1; v_call: TRBV6-5; cdr3_aa: CASSYSGQRSYNEQFF
j_call: TRBJ1-5; v_call: TRBV21-1; cdr3_aa: CASSKGDREDQPQHF
j_call: TRBJ2-2; v_call: TRBV7-2; cdr3_aa: CASSFSSTSGELFF
j_call: TRBJ2-5; v_call: TRBV5-1; cdr3_aa: CASKSEETQYF
j_call: TRBJ1-5; v_call: TRBV20-1; cdr3_aa: CSALRRDSYSNQPQHF
j_call: TRBJ2-1; v_call: TRBV5-1; cdr3_aa: CASSLVGQGGNEQFF
j_call: TRBJ1-5; v_call: TRBV4-2; cdr3_aa: CASSQDRGGGQPQHF
j_call: TRBJ1-3; v_call: TRBV27; cdr3_aa: CASSSGTGAGNTIYF
j_call: TRBJ2-7; v_call: TRBV18; cdr3_aa: CASSPPTALNSYEQYF
j_call: TRBJ1-5; v_call: TRBV16; cdr3_aa: CASSQSGAGNQPQHF
j_call: TRBJ1-4; v_call: TRBV5-6; cdr3_aa: CASSDRGGATNEKLFF
j_call: TRBJ1-1; v_call: TRBV9; cdr3_aa: CASSVDRDTEAFF
j_call: TRBJ2-1; v_call: TRBV25-1; cdr3_aa: CASSEGRDNEQFF
j_call: TRBJ2-3; v_call: TRBV27; cdr3_aa: CASSLSTPAFPSDTQYF
j_call: TRBJ1-1; v_call: TRBV29-1; cdr3_aa: CSVDQGGSTEAFF
j_call: TRBJ2-3; v_call: TRBV7-6; cdr3_aa: CASSLVASTDTQYF
j_call: TRBJ1-2; v_call: TRBV7-2; cdr3_aa: CASSLVAGGDGYTF
j_call: TRBJ2-5; v_call: TRBV15; cdr3_aa: CATSPGQETQYF
j_call: TRBJ2-3; v_call: TRBV5-1; cdr3_aa: CASLRGLSTDTQYF
j_call: TRBJ1-2; v_call: TRBV6-5; cdr3_aa: CASSYSKETNYGYTF
j_call: TRBJ2-7; v_call: TRBV3-1; cdr3_aa: CASSQYYEQYF
j_call: TRBJ1-6; v_call: TRBV28; cdr3_aa: CASSLRRTRNNSPLHF
j_call: TRBJ2-4; v_call: TRBV29-1; cdr3_aa: CSGRQGGENIQYF
j_call: TRBJ1-5; v_call: TRBV2; cdr3_aa: CASSAGGDNQPQHF
j_call: TRBJ2-5; v_call: TRBV12-3/TRBV12-4; cdr3_aa: CASSPGTVRETQYF
j_call: TRBJ2-7; v_call: TRBV5-4; cdr3_aa: CASSLALTGYEQYF
j_call: TRBJ2-1; v_call: TRBV20-1; cdr3_aa: CSANDLGGENEQFF
j_call: TRBJ2-7; v_call: TRBV7-9; cdr3_aa: CASSSPYEQYF
j_call: TRBJ2-2; v_call: TRBV5-4; cdr3_aa: CASSLDLAPPNTGELFF
j_call: TRBJ2-5; v_call: TRBV20-1; cdr3_aa: CSAREDKKETQYF
j_call: TRBJ1-2; v_call: TRBV6-5; cdr3_aa: CASSPRGGGYTF
j_call: TRBJ2-5; v_call: TRBV7-7; cdr3_aa: CASSLSRMETQYF
j_call: TRBJ2-3; v_call: TRBV7-9; cdr3_aa: CASSFTSGGTTDTQYF
j_call: TRBJ2-5; v_call: TRBV5-6; cdr3_aa: CASSAGLAGTQETQYF
j_call: TRBJ1-2; v_call: TRBV5-1; cdr3_aa: CASSWGAELDYGYTF
j_call: TRBJ1-1; v_call: TRBV20-1; cdr3_aa: CSARDPTQPRAEAFF
j_call: TRBJ1-2; v_call: TRBV5-1; cdr3_aa: CASSPRQGLGVYGYTF
j_call: TRBJ1-1; v_call: TRBV2; cdr3_aa: CASLLKAGTEAFF
j_call: TRBJ1-2; v_call: TRBV18; cdr3_aa: CASSPDRGQFGYTF
j_call: TRBJ1-2; v_call: TRBV6-6; cdr3_aa: CATHSTVYGYTF
j_call: TRBJ2-7; v_call: TRBV20-1; cdr3_aa: CSAPDPLWAYEQYF
j_call: TRBJ1-1; v_call: TRBV6-1; cdr3_aa: CASFPTRLVGPEAFF
j_call: TRBJ2-1; v_call: TRBV27; cdr3_aa: CASSRTGTYNEQFF
j_call: TRBJ1-2; v_call: TRBV5-1; cdr3_aa: CASSLDIGNGYTF
j_call: TRBJ2-2; v_call: TRBV6-5; cdr3_aa: CASSYRFAGGKELFF